Listed here are 9 T cell receptor beta chains from one sample, sequenced in a study of blood T cell repertoires in COVID-19. TCRdb keeps only in-frame clones here, not all; method: immunoSEQ multiplex PCR. The sample has 120,000 to 150,000 clones; 84% are singletons. The specimen sequenced was PBMCs or T cells enriched from blood (not recorded which). The receptors here all came from a man between 40 and 49 years old with acute COVID-19.

The chain combines TRBV24-1 with TRBJ2-3; the D is unclear. CDR1 and CDR2 (germline): KGHDR, SFDVKD. The CDR3 runs to 11 residues. Between the trimmed V and J ends, which lost 3 bases and 6 bases, there was a span of 3 bases. The CDR3 sequence is CATSDEDTQYF. The CDR3 coding sequence is TGTGCCACCAGTGATGAGGATACGCAGTATTTT.

This clone has only a few counts. The same CDR3 is also encoded by other DNA sequences in this sample. This chain joins TRBV9 and TRBJ1-1; TRBD1 matches 9 bases. Germline V gives CDR1 SGDLS, CDR2 YYNGEE. V lost 2 bases, J lost 5 bases, and 1 base stayed unmatched. This CDR3 region has 13 residues. The CDR3 sequence: CASSVGTGTEAFF. As DNA, the CDR3 is TGTGCCAGCAGCGTGGGGACAGGGACTGAAGCTTTCTTT.

This clone came up a few times. The chain links TRBV7-9 to TRBJ1-2; D not certain. The CDR3 is 13 amino acids. The germline V gene encodes CDR1 SEHNR and CDR2 FQNEAQ (reference sequence). V gave up 0 bases and J gave up 8 bases, with 10 bases separating them. In nucleotides, the CDR3 is TGTGCCAGCAGCTTAGCCACTCACCTAGGCTACACCTTC. It translates to CASSLATHLGYTF.

The chain uses TRBV19 and TRBJ2-2; 9 positions agree with TRBD1. Germline V lookup: CDR1 LNHDA, CDR2 SQIVND (reference sequence). The trim removed 7 bases at V and 4 bases at J, leaving 7 bases unmatched. The CDR3 covers 15 residues. DNA for the CDR3: TGTGCCAGTACCTGGGACAGGGAAATCACCGGGGAGCTGTTTTTT. This translates into CASTWDREITGELFF.

The gene calls are TRBV5-1 and TRBJ2-2; 9 bases match TRBD1. J lost 6 bases, V lost 2 bases, and 8 bases had no gene match. Looked up from germline, CDR1 is SGHRS and CDR2 is YFSETQ. The CDR3 consists of 16 residues. CDR3 DNA: TGCGCCAGCAGCTTACTTTCGGACAGGGGATCCGGGGAGCTGTTTTTT. Its translation is CASSLLSDRGSGELFF.

The chain links TRBV7-9 to TRBJ2-1, with a tentative D call TRBD1 (6 bases). The CDR3 is 15 amino acids. Germline V CDR1 and CDR2: SEHNR, FQNEAQ (reference sequence). Trimming pared 6 bases from V and 7 bases from J, leaving 19 bases between. The CDR3 here is CASSSRPQGSNEQFF. CDR3 sequence (DNA): TGTGCCAGCAGTTCCCGCCCACAGGGCTCTAATGAGCAGTTCTTC.

The V gene is TRBV7-9, the J gene TRBJ2-7; 7 nucleotides align to TRBD2. Trimming cost V 5 bases and J 3 bases; bases outside gene matches: 4. The CDR3 is made up of 13 amino acids. Germline V gives CDR1 SEHNR, CDR2 FQNEAQ (reference sequence). The CDR3 sequence is CASSPAGYYEQYF. The CDR3 DNA sequence: TGTGCCAGCAGCCCAGCGGGATACTACGAGCAGTACTTC.

This clone was detected only once. This sequence joins TRBV3-1 (or the pseudogene TRBV3-2) and TRBJ2-3; D gene uncertain. Trimming removed 9 bases from V and 6 bases from J, with 10 bases in between. CDR1 is LGHDT and CDR2 is YNNKEL in the germline V gene (reference sequence). CDR3 length equals 11 residues. The CDR3 region has the DNA TGTGCCAGGCCGCTGAGTGATACGCAGTATTTT. Protein product: CARPLSDTQYF.

V usage is TRBV5-1 and J usage is TRBJ2-2; perhaps TRBD2 as D (6 bases). There are 16 residues in the CDR3. The V end was cut by 0 bases, the J end by 5 bases, with 14 bases between. From germline, CDR1 is SGHRS and CDR2 YFSETQ. DNA of the CDR3: TGCGCCAGCAGCTTGGATGGGGGGTCGCGTACCGGGGAGCTGTTTTTT. This sequence encodes CASSLDGGSRTGELFF. Using reference TRBV5-1 and TRBJ2-2 for the parts outside the CDR3, the full variable domain is KAGVTQTPRYLIKTRGQQVTLSCSPISGHRSVSWYQQTPGQGLQFLFEYFSETQRNKGNFPGRFSGRQFSNSRSEMNVSTLELGDSALYLCASSLDGGSRTGELFFGEGSRLTVL.